These T cell receptor beta chains were read from a single sample in a study of shared clonotypes between healthy human individuals. Using immunoSEQ multiplex PCR, the repertoire was profiled, and TCRdb retains in-frame clones only, with some absent. The table lists 2 million to 2.5 million clones, 85% to 95% of them singletons, with roughly 1% in the top ten. The sequencing sample was made of naive CD8+ T cells sorted from blood. These receptors all stem from a man aged 18 to 29 in good health. Both conserved end residues are part of each CDR3.

v_call: TRBV5-1; cdr3_aa: CASSFGGLSYERYF
v_call: TRBV18; cdr3_aa: CASSPGAGGSSYEQYF
v_call: TRBV2; cdr3_aa: CASRGLAVQYGYTF
v_call: TRBV10-1; cdr3_aa: CASSESRTGGTDTQYF
v_call: TRBV6-6; cdr3_aa: CATGHYGTDTQYF
v_call: TRBV4-3; cdr3_aa: CASSRTRTVLEKLFF
v_call: TRBV4-3; cdr3_aa: CASSQARQGDYGYTF
v_call: TRBV28; cdr3_aa: CASSYRGSYEQYF
v_call: TRBV9; cdr3_aa: CASSAGDSSYNEQFF
v_call: TRBV7-9; cdr3_aa: CASSKLDRVADTQYF
v_call: TRBV5-1; cdr3_aa: CASSLAGSPFEQYF
v_call: TRBV7-6; cdr3_aa: CASSHTPGQGASTNEKLFF
v_call: TRBV7-2; cdr3_aa: CASSLGSGRRDTQYF
v_call: TRBV5-6; cdr3_aa: CASSSAGGPSYEQYF
v_call: TRBV5-1; cdr3_aa: CASSDWQASNEKLFF
v_call: TRBV4-3; cdr3_aa: CASSPAGDYRTDTQYF
v_call: TRBV6-1; cdr3_aa: CASSERGTQQYF
v_call: TRBV5-1; cdr3_aa: CASSLAGTYEQYF
v_call: TRBV4-1; cdr3_aa: CASSHPPGLAGGGRYNEQFF
v_call: TRBV7-9; cdr3_aa: CASSSLDIQYF
v_call: TRBV25-1; cdr3_aa: CASSGWGQTNSPLHF
v_call: TRBV19; cdr3_aa: CASSILRSFNEKLFF
v_call: TRBV5-8; cdr3_aa: CASSVSGTGGLETQYF
v_call: TRBV28; cdr3_aa: CASESGEYGYTF
v_call: TRBV15; cdr3_aa: CATSRVGGDYGYTF
v_call: TRBV7-9; cdr3_aa: CASSLLGAVAETQYF
v_call: TRBV15; cdr3_aa: CATSSSGTLIF
v_call: TRBV7-7; cdr3_aa: CASSLMDTGELFF
v_call: TRBV19; cdr3_aa: CATAQGDQETQYF
v_call: TRBV7-9; cdr3_aa: CASSPSRDRDRQETQYF
v_call: TRBV27; cdr3_aa: CASSDTGFNQPQHF
v_call: TRBV5-1; cdr3_aa: CASSSPGQGTGAFF